This TCR beta chain appears in the sequencing data of a study of blood T cell repertoires in COVID-19. Across the whole study: The analysed material was cDNA or gDNA that came from T cells, B-cell-depleted T cells, or PBMCs.

The method was immunoSEQ multiplex PCR; TCRdb's version includes in-frame clones alone and lacks a portion of them. The top ten hold 12% of the sample, which has roughly 81,000 clones, roughly 90% seen once. The germline CDR1 and CDR2 sequences are SEHNR and FQNEAQ (reference sequence). This CDR3 is built from 15 residues. With 5 bases removed from V and 4 bases from J, the gap between germline ends came to 17 bases. The specimen sequenced was peripheral blood. The chain is built from TRBV7-9 and TRBJ1-2; TRBD1 is a possible D gene (6 bases). The TCR originated in a man in his 70s with active or convalescent COVID-19. This chain's CDR3 is CASSTQRQASYGYTF. In DNA, the CDR3 is TGTGCCAGCAGCACCCAGCGACAGGCCAGCTATGGCTACACCTTC.